Below are 19 T cell receptor beta chains sequenced from a single sample in a study of beta chain features in type 1 diabetes. Findings and caveats of the study: TCRB CDR3s from Type 1 diabetes patients were moderately but significantly shorter in all four CD4+ subsets.

No antigen has been identified for these receptors. The whole isolated RNA underwent reverse transcription, so sequencing captured expressed TCRB transcripts. Assay: immunoSEQ multiplex PCR; the TCRdb copy retains only in-frame clones and omits some. The data show 150,000 to 200,000 clones, 63% seen once. Input material: naive CD4+ T cells from blood. The receptors originated from a man aged 25-45 years with type 1 diabetes.

Notes on this clone: The junction differs from germline at one of its ends, possibly a read error. CDR3 coding DNA: TGTGCCAGCAGCCCTAGGAACTTC. Residues: CASSPRNF. The chain carries TRBV7-2 and TRBJ2-5; D gene unclear. Germline assignment: CDR1 SGHTA and CDR2 FQGNSA. The CDR3 is made up of 8 amino acids. The full variable domain, completed using reference TRBV7-2 and TRBJ2-5, is GAGVSQSPSNKVTEKGKDVELRCDPISGHTALYWYRQSLGQGLEFLIYFQGNSAPDKSGLPSDRFSAERTGGSVSTLTIQRTQQEDSAVYLCASSPRNFGPGTRLLVL.

This clone showed up just a few times. The DNA for the CDR3 is TGCAGCGCAGGAAAGCGAGGGAACGAGCAGTACTTC. Its translation: CSAGKRGNEQYF. The chain has TRBV29-1 and TRBJ2-7; perhaps TRBD2 as D (5 bases). CDR3 length equals 12 residues. Germline-derived CDR1 and CDR2 are SQVTM and ANQGSEA. The V end was cut by 7 bases, the J end by 5 bases, with 15 bases between.

This clone turned up a few times. The rearrangement links TRBV28 to TRBJ2-5; 7 bases agree with TRBD2. The length of the CDR3 is 12 residues. Losses at the gene ends were 6 bases for V and 2 bases for J; bases not matched to a gene: 0. Looked up from germline, CDR1 is MDHEN and CDR2 is SYDVKM. DNA for the CDR3: TGTGCCAGCAGACTAGCGCAAGAGACCCAGTACTTC. It translates to CASRLAQETQYF.

This chain uses TRBV23-1 with TRBJ2-1; 9 nucleotides match TRBD1. TRBV23-1 falls under the ORF class, with uncertain function. Unmatched junction bases numbered 9, after V lost 0 bases and J lost 6 bases. The CDR3 sequence is 17 residues long. Here the CDR3 DNA reads TGCGCCAGCAGTCAATCTTTTTGGGGACAGGGAATCAATGAGCAGTTCTTC. Amino acid sequence: CASSQSFWGQGINEQFF.

This clone has only a few counts. This chain uses TRBV30 with TRBJ1-1; D remains ambiguous. CDR1 GTSNPN and CDR2 SVGIG come from the germline V gene (reference sequence). V was shortened by 3 bases and J by 0 bases, with 8 bases between the two germline ends. The CDR3 is 13 amino acids. The CDR3 coding sequence is TGTGCCTGGAGAATATATTTGAACACTGAAGCTTTCTTT. Protein sequence: CAWRIYLNTEAFF.

V gene TRBV10-2 combines with J gene TRBJ1-5; 7 nucleotides match TRBD1. This CDR3 is 17 amino acids long. V shed 0 bases and J 1 base; nucleotides not matched to a gene: 6. From germline, CDR1 is WSHSY and CDR2 SAAADI. The CDR3 spells CASSESGGRGSNQPQHF. The CDR3 DNA reads as TGCGCCAGCAGTGAGTCGGGGGGCAGGGGGAGCAATCAGCCCCAGCATTTT.

The DNA of the CDR3 is TGTGCCAGCAGCTTGGGACAGGGGTTAGGTGAAGCTTTCTTT. Amino acid sequence: CASSLGQGLGEAFF. The V gene is TRBV7-9, the J gene TRBJ1-1, with 10 bases aligning to TRBD1. V gave up 3 bases and J gave up 7 bases; unmatched junction bases: 5. CDR3 length equals 14 residues. Per germline, CDR1 SEHNR and CDR2 FQNEAQ (reference sequence).

The chain has TRBV7-6 and TRBJ1-1; D possibly corresponds to TRBD1 (5 bases). This CDR3 has 13 residues. The V end was cut by 4 bases, the J end by 7 bases, with 13 bases between. Germline-derived CDR1 and CDR2 are SGHVS and FNYEAQ. The CDR3 DNA reads as TGTGCCAGCAGCTCCTTGCGGGGGAGTGAAGCTTTCTTT. Protein: CASSSLRGSEAFF.

The gene calls are TRBV7-9 and TRBJ1-1; D unclear. The CDR3 totals 13 residues. V lost 4 bases and J lost 4, with 10 bases in between. Germline V gene sequence: CDR1 SEHNR, CDR2 FQNEAQ (reference sequence). CDR3: CASSYEKVTEAFF. CDR3 in DNA: TGTGCCAGCAGCTACGAAAAGGTCACTGAAGCTTTCTTT.

This rearrangement joins TRBV9 to TRBJ1-6; D might be TRBD1 (5 bases). CDR1 is SGDLS and CDR2 is YYNGEE in the germline V gene. This CDR3 has 14 residues. The V and J ends lost 3 bases and 5 bases respectively, with 9 bases between them. The CDR3 nucleotides are TGTGCCAGCAGCGCGGGGGTGGATAATTCACCCCTCCACTTT. Amino acids: CASSAGVDNSPLHF.

This clone was detected a few times. CDR3 loop: CASSFRGGTDTQYF. CDR3 coding DNA: TGTGCCAGCAGCTTCAGGGGTGGCACAGATACGCAGTATTTT. The chain uses TRBV5-6 and TRBJ2-3, with a weak D call TRBD1 (6 bases). The CDR3 totals 14 residues. Germline-derived CDR1 and CDR2 are SGHDT and YYEEEE. Trimming stripped 2 bases from V and 1 base from J, with 8 bases between. Full variable domain (rest looked up from reference TRBV5-6 and TRBJ2-3): DAGVTQSPTHLIKTRGQQVTLRCSPKSGHDTVSWYQQALGQGPQFIFQYYEEEERQRGNFPDRFSGHQFPNYSSELNVNALLLGDSALYLCASSFRGGTDTQYFGPGTRLTVL.

V usage is TRBV5-6 and J usage is TRBJ2-1; D uncertain. From germline, CDR1 is SGHDT and CDR2 YYEEEE. The CDR3 extends over 15 amino acids. Between the trimmed V and J ends, which lost 5 bases and 7 bases, there was a span of 19 bases. The DNA of the CDR3 is TGTGCCAGCAGACTTTCAAGCCTCGGAGAAAATGAGCAGTTCTTC. Translation: CASRLSSLGENEQFF.

This clone was counted between two and nine times. CDR3 sequence: CASSLGYQGYNEQFF. The CDR3, as DNA: TGTGCCAGCAGCTTAGGGTATCAAGGATACAATGAGCAGTTCTTC. The chain combines TRBV7-2 with TRBJ2-1; D gene ambiguous. V was clipped by 1 base and J by 4 bases, with 11 bases between them. This CDR3 has 15 amino acids. In germline, CDR1 is SGHTA, CDR2 FQGNSA. Drawing the rest from reference TRBV7-2 and TRBJ2-1, the complete variable domain is GAGVSQSPSNKVTEKGKDVELRCDPISGHTALYWYRQSLGQGLEFLIYFQGNSAPDKSGLPSDRFSAERTGGSVSTLTIQRTQQEDSAVYLCASSLGYQGYNEQFFGPGTRLTVL.

The chain links TRBV27 to TRBJ1-2; TRBD1 matches 8 bases. The V gene's germline CDR1 is MNHEY and CDR2 SMNVEV (reference sequence). The junction had 4 bases not matched to a gene; V was cut back by 6 bases and J by 4 bases. The CDR3 runs to 13 residues. CDR3 loop: CASSRDRGYGYTF. For the CDR3, the DNA is TGTGCCAGCAGCAGAGACAGGGGCTATGGCTACACCTTC.

The chain is built from TRBV30 and TRBJ1-5; no reliable D call. The CDR3 is made up of 14 amino acids. V lost 3 bases, J lost 0 bases, and 9 bases lay in between. Germline CDR1 and CDR2: GTSNPN and SVGIG (reference sequence). The CDR3 spells CAWSPGDSNQPQHF. The DNA of the CDR3 is TGTGCCTGGAGCCCCGGGGATAGCAATCAGCCCCAGCATTTT. Full variable domain (rest looked up from reference TRBV30 and TRBJ1-5): SQTIHQWPATLVQPVGSPLSLECTVEGTSNPNLYWYRQAAGRGLQLLFYSVGIGQISSEVPQNLSASRPQDRQFILSSKKLLLSDSGFYLCAWSPGDSNQPQHFGDGTRLSIL.

V is TRBV7-9 and J is TRBJ2-3, with 7 bases matching TRBD1. With V trimmed by 3 bases and J by 1 base, 10 bases remained unmatched. The CDR3 extends over 17 amino acids. Germline CDR1 reads SEHNR; CDR2 reads FQNEAQ (reference sequence). CDR3 DNA: TGTGCCAGCAGCTTCCGGACAGGAACCGTCCGCACAGATACGCAGTATTTT. This codes for CASSFRTGTVRTDTQYF.

The rearrangement links TRBV5-1 to TRBJ2-2, with unresolved D. V lost 5 bases, J lost 1 base, and 9 bases lay in between. This CDR3 region has 14 residues. Per germline, CDR1 SGHRS and CDR2 YFSETQ. The CDR3 loop is CASSRTVNTGELFF. CDR3 coding DNA: TGCGCCAGCAGTCGGACGGTGAACACCGGGGAGCTGTTTTTT.

The chain recombines TRBV2 with TRBJ1-1, with D uncertain. The V and J ends lost 7 bases and 0 bases respectively, with 9 bases between them. There are 13 residues in the CDR3. Germline CDR1 reads SNHLY; CDR2 reads FYNNEI. The CDR3 loop is CASTEEMNTEAFF. The CDR3 DNA follows: TGTGCCAGCACCGAGGAGATGAACACTGAAGCTTTCTTT.

This clone was detected once. The gene calls are TRBV2 and TRBJ2-7; D ambiguous. The CDR3 has 13 amino acids. CDR1 is SNHLY, CDR2 FYNNEI, per germline. V gave up 7 bases and J gave up 0 bases, with 10 bases separating them. CDR3 region: CASTTESSYEQYF. CDR3 nucleotide sequence: TGTGCCAGCACGACCGAGAGCTCCTACGAGCAGTACTTC.